These 26 T cell receptor beta chains were all obtained from the same sample, sequenced in a study of cytomegalovirus exposure and HLA in healthy donors. The PCR used 60 Vbeta and 13 Jbeta primers. The method was immunoSEQ multiplex PCR; TCRdb's version includes in-frame clones alone and lacks a portion of them. The sample lists about 270,000 clones, about nine tenths seen once, with less than 4.5% in the top ten. The material sequenced was PBMCs. The receptor source for this set is a man aged 40-49 years in good health and CMV-seropositive.

A few counts support this clone. The CDR3 spells CASSSRTRPITYEQYF. CDR3 DNA: TGTGCCAGCAGTTCCAGGACTAGGCCGATCACCTACGAGCAGTACTTC. The rearrangement joins TRBV27 to TRBJ2-7; TRBD2 agrees at 7 bases. The ends lost 4 bases at V and 2 bases at J; junction bases unmatched: 11. Germline V gene sequence: CDR1 MNHEY, CDR2 SMNVEV (reference sequence). This CDR3 has 16 amino acids.

The V gene is TRBV13, the J gene TRBJ2-1; 8 bases are a match to TRBD2. Germline V gene data show CDR1 as PRHDT and CDR2 as FYEKMQ (reference sequence). V was pared by 0 bases and J by 6 bases, with 7 bases of the junction left unmatched. The CDR3 extends over 16 amino acids. The CDR3 sequence: CASSLGLAGGFNEQFF. CDR3 nucleotide sequence: TGTGCCAGCAGCTTAGGCCTCGCGGGAGGATTCAATGAGCAGTTCTTC. The whole variable domain, filled in from reference TRBV13 and TRBJ2-1, reads AAGVIQSPRHLIKEKRETATLKCYPIPRHDTVYWYQQGPGQDPQFLISFYEKMQSDKGSIPDRFSAQQFSDYHSELNMSSLELGDSALYFCASSLGLAGGFNEQFFGPGTRLTVL.

The rearrangement uses TRBV7-6 and TRBJ2-5; D not resolved. The DNA matches TRBJ2-7 better at its end, which makes the J call doubtful. Germline CDR1 reads SGHVS; CDR2 reads FNYEAQ. The CDR3 is 13 residues long. The CDR3 loop is CASSLGARFEQYF. CDR3 sequence (DNA): TGTGCCAGCAGCTTAGGGGCCAGGTTCGAGCAGTACTTC.

V usage is TRBV19 and J usage is TRBJ1-2, with TRBD1 as a possible D gene (5 bases). V shed 4 bases and J shed 5 bases, with 17 bases lying between them. Germline V CDR1 and CDR2: LNHDA, SQIVND (reference sequence). The CDR3 is made up of 15 amino acids. CDR3 protein: CASSSASGGLYGYTF. The DNA for the CDR3 is TGTGCCAGTAGTAGCGCCTCCGGGGGACTTTATGGCTACACCTTC.

This sequence joins TRBV2 and TRBJ2-1, with 14 bases that match TRBD2. Germline values: CDR1 SNHLY, CDR2 FYNNEI. V gave up 3 bases and J gave up 12 bases; unmatched junction bases: 4. CDR3 size: 14 residues. The CDR3 nucleotides read TGTGCCAGCAGTGATGGGACTAGCGGGAGACCGCAGTTCTTC. The encoded protein is CASSDGTSGRPQFF.

Comment on this clone: At one of its ends the junction is not consistent with the germline gene, which may arise from a read error. This chain joins TRBV5-4 and TRBJ1-2, with D possibly being TRBD1 (6 bases). CDR3 length: 14 residues. Germline CDR1 and CDR2: SGHNT and YYREEE (reference sequence). The CDR3 spells CASSLGQAILRPSF. The CDR3 DNA sequence: TGTGCCAGCAGCTTGGGACAGGCGATACTCCGACCATCCTTC.

The chain recombines TRBV2 with TRBJ1-5; no clear D gene. V was shortened by 7 bases and J by 4 bases, with 11 bases between the two germline ends. Germline values: CDR1 SNHLY, CDR2 FYNNEI. The CDR3 has 13 residues. The chain's CDR3 is CASTSVLNQPQHF. The CDR3 nucleotides are TGTGCCAGCACCTCTGTGTTGAATCAGCCCCAGCATTTT.

The V gene is TRBV6-5, the J gene TRBJ1-4, with 7 bases identical to TRBD1. V dropped 6 bases and J dropped 7; count of bases not matched to a gene: 8. From germline, CDR1 is MNHEY and CDR2 SVGAGI. This CDR3 spans 14 amino acids. CDR3 coding DNA: TGTGCCAGCAGCCCCGACAGGGTACTTGAAAAACTGTTTTTT. Its translation is CASSPDRVLEKLFF.

The chain is built from TRBV28 and TRBJ2-7; a weak D match, TRBD1 (6 bases). The CDR3 consists of 13 residues. The germline gives CDR1 MDHEN, CDR2 SYDVKM. V lost 7 bases, J lost 1 base, and 11 bases lay in between. The CDR3 loop is CASKSGQSYEQYF. The CDR3 DNA reads TGTGCCAGCAAAAGCGGACAGTCCTACGAGCAGTACTTC.

This clone has only a few counts. J is TRBJ1-1 and V is TRBV6-1, with D unclear. V shed 7 bases and J shed 8 bases, with 11 bases lying between them. Germline lookup yields CDR1 MNHNS and CDR2 SASEGT. The CDR3 has 11 amino acids. This chain's CDR3 is CASTQYKEAFF. CDR3 in DNA: TGTGCCAGCACCCAATACAAGGAAGCTTTCTTT.

The chain joins TRBV7-4 to TRBJ2-7; TRBD1 matches at 10 bases. This CDR3 has 16 amino acids. The V gene's germline CDR1 is SGHVT and CDR2 SQSDAQ. V shed 5 bases, J shed 1 base, and the junction held 8 bases outside the gene matches. This chain's CDR3 is CASSPRRDRGSYEQYF. The CDR3 DNA reads as TGTGCCAGCAGCCCTCGTCGGGACAGGGGTTCCTACGAGCAGTACTTC. The variable domain in full, with the rest retrieved from reference TRBV7-4 and TRBJ2-7, is GAGVSQSPRYKVAKRGRDVALRCDSISGHVTLYWYRQTLGQGSEVLTYSQSDAQRDKSGRPSGRFSAERPERSVSTLKIQRTEQGDSAVYLCASSPRRDRGSYEQYFGPGTRLTVT.

The CDR3 here is CATPKYSSIYEQYF. DNA for the CDR3: TGTGCCACCCCTAAATACAGTTCTATCTACGAGCAGTACTTC. J is TRBJ2-7 and V is TRBV6-1; D uncertain. The V gene lost 10 bases and the J gene lost 3 bases, with 19 bases spanning the gap. Germline assignment: CDR1 MNHNS and CDR2 SASEGT. CDR3 length: 14 residues.

The chain links TRBV6-1 to TRBJ2-7; 7 nucleotides match TRBD2. The junction had 5 bases not matched to a gene; V was cut back by 4 bases and J by 2 bases. The CDR3 is 14 amino acids. CDR1 is MNHNS, CDR2 SASEGT, per germline. The chain's CDR3 is CASSVSGGAYEQYF. The CDR3 nucleotides read TGTGCCAGCAGTGTATCGGGGGGTGCCTACGAGCAGTACTTC.

This chain links TRBV19 with TRBJ2-4; D not resolved. With 1 base removed from V and 5 bases from J, the gap between germline ends came to 9 bases. The germline V gene encodes CDR1 LNHDA and CDR2 SQIVND (reference sequence). This CDR3 spans 14 amino acids. The CDR3 sequence is CASSIGGFQNIQYF. The CDR3 DNA sequence: TGTGCCAGTAGTATAGGTGGCTTTCAAAACATTCAGTACTTC.

This chain uses TRBV5-1 with TRBJ2-2, with 12 bases that match TRBD2. The germline V gene has CDR1 SGHRS and CDR2 YFSETQ. CDR3 length: 20 residues. The trim removed 0 bases at V and 3 bases at J, leaving 12 bases unmatched. CDR3 region: CASSLVPRLAGGPDTGELFF. As DNA, the CDR3 is TGCGCCAGCAGCTTGGTCCCCCGGCTAGCGGGAGGGCCGGACACCGGGGAGCTGTTTTTT.

This rearrangement joins TRBV28 to TRBJ1-1; D gene uncertain. Looked up from germline, CDR1 is MDHEN and CDR2 is SYDVKM. This CDR3 region has 16 residues. The germline V and J ends were trimmed by 2 bases and 1 base, with 14 bases remaining between them. The CDR3 protein is CASSLRGLRENTEAFF. The CDR3 region has the DNA TGTGCCAGCAGTTTACGGGGTCTGAGGGAGAACACTGAAGCTTTCTTT. Full variable domain (outside the CDR3, taken from reference TRBV28 and TRBJ1-1): DVKVTQSSRYLVKRTGEKVFLECVQDMDHENMFWYRQDPGLGLRLIYFSYDVKMKEKGDIPEGYSVSREKKERFSLILESASTNQTSMYLCASSLRGLRENTEAFFGQGTRLTVV.

The gene calls are TRBV29-1 and TRBJ2-3; 8 nucleotides match TRBD1. Germline CDR1 SQVTM, CDR2 ANQGSEA. The trim removed 3 bases at V and 9 bases at J, leaving 5 bases unmatched. The CDR3 runs to 12 residues. The DNA of the CDR3 is TGCAGCGTTGAGGGGGACAGGTCGACGCAGTATTTT. It yields the protein CSVEGDRSTQYF.

The chain links TRBV27 to TRBJ1-5; TRBD1 might be the D (6 bases). The CDR3 runs to 18 residues. V dropped 4 bases and J dropped 1 base, with 20 bases sitting between them. Germline V lookup: CDR1 MNHEY, CDR2 SMNVEV (reference sequence). The CDR3 sequence is CASSSTNLRTVSNQPQHF. Written as DNA, the CDR3 is TGTGCCAGCAGTTCCACTAACCTAAGGACAGTGAGCAATCAGCCCCAGCATTTT.

The chain links TRBV4-1 to TRBJ2-4; possible D gene TRBD1, 7 bases. Germline V gene sequence: CDR1 MGHRA, CDR2 YSYEKL. The V end lost 0 bases, the J end lost 7 bases, and 22 bases lay between the germline ends. The CDR3 loop spans 18 amino acids. The DNA for the CDR3 is TGCGCCAGCAGCCAAGAAGGAGGGTTTGGGACAGTTGGGAACATTCAGTACTTC. This codes for CASSQEGGFGTVGNIQYF.

The V and J genes are TRBV7-3 and TRBJ1-1; no clear D gene. Between the trimmed V and J ends, which lost 3 bases and 3 bases, there was a span of 8 bases. The CDR3 extends over 13 amino acids. Germline CDR1 is SGHTA and CDR2 is FQGTGA. The CDR3 DNA follows: TGTGCCAGCAGCTTCGGGATGGACACTGAAGCTTTCTTT. It translates to CASSFGMDTEAFF.

As for this clone: Additional DNA sequences in this sample encode the identical CDR3. V is TRBV28 and J is TRBJ2-7; 8 nucleotides line up with TRBD1. CDR1 and CDR2 (germline): MDHEN, SYDVKM. The V gene end was trimmed by 5 bases and the J gene end by 2 bases; junction bases not matched to a gene: 5. The CDR3 spans 14 residues. The CDR3 loop is CASSPGQGAYEQYF. CDR3 nucleotides: TGTGCCAGCAGTCCCGGACAGGGAGCCTACGAGCAGTACTTC.

The genes are TRBV6-1 and TRBJ1-1, with 10 bases that match TRBD1. The germline V gene has CDR1 MNHNS and CDR2 SASEGT. The CDR3 is made up of 17 amino acids. The V and J ends lost 3 bases and 3 bases, in that order; junction bases with no gene match: 10. CDR3 residues: CASSEEWDRGGDTEAFF. Here the CDR3 DNA reads TGTGCCAGCAGTGAGGAATGGGACAGGGGAGGGGACACTGAAGCTTTCTTT.

This chain links TRBV19 with TRBJ1-2; maybe TRBD1 (6 bases). The germline V gene has CDR1 LNHDA and CDR2 SQIVND (reference sequence). V was pared by 3 bases and J by 3 bases, with 20 bases between. The length of the CDR3 is 17 residues. The CDR3 loop is CASSIDLAQGHYYGYTF. In DNA form, the CDR3 reads TGTGCCAGTAGTATTGACCTCGCCCAGGGACATTACTATGGCTACACCTTC.

The chain carries TRBV4-1 and TRBJ2-7, with 11 bases aligning to TRBD2. Per germline, CDR1 MGHRA and CDR2 YSYEKL. The CDR3 runs to 16 residues. J was trimmed by 4 bases and V by 1 base; bases with no gene match: 6. In nucleotides, the CDR3 is TGCGCCAGCAGCCAAGTCCCTAGCGGGGGGCTGTACGAGCAGTACTTC. Translated, it gives CASSQVPSGGLYEQYF.

A single count supports this clone. The V gene is TRBV15, the J gene TRBJ2-2; TRBD2 agrees at 12 bases. J was trimmed by 5 bases and V by 0 bases; bases with no gene match: 7. Germline CDR1 reads LNHNV; CDR2 reads YYDKDF (reference sequence). CDR3 length: 18 residues. This chain's CDR3 is CATSRDRSGTSGTGELFF. In DNA, the CDR3 is TGTGCCACCAGCAGAGATAGGTCCGGGACTAGCGGGACCGGGGAGCTGTTTTTT.

The chain links TRBV11-2 to TRBJ1-2; D not resolved. CDR1 is SGHAT and CDR2 is FQNNGV in the germline V gene. The length of the CDR3 is 14 residues. Trimming removed 4 bases from V and 7 bases from J, with 16 bases in between. For the CDR3, the DNA is TGTGCCAGCAGCTCGAGTTCCGGGAGCTCTGGCTACACCTTC. Translated, it gives CASSSSSGSSGYTF.